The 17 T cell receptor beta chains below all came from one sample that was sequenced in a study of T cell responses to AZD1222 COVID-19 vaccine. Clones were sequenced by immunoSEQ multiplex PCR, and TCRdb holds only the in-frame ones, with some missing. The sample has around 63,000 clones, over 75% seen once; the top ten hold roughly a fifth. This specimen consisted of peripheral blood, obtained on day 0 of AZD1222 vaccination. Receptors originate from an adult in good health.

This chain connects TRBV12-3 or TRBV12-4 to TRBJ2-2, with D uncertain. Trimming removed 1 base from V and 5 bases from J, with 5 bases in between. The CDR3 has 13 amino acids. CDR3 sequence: CASSLGTTGELFF. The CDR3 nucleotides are TGTGCCAGCAGTTTAGGCACGACCGGGGAGCTGTTTTTT.

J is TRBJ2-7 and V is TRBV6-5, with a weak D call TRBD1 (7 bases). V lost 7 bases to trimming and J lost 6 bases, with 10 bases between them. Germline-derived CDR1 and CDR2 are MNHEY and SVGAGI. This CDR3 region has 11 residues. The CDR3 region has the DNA TGTGCCAGCACCCAGGGGGGCGAGCAGTACTTC. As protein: CASTQGGEQYF.

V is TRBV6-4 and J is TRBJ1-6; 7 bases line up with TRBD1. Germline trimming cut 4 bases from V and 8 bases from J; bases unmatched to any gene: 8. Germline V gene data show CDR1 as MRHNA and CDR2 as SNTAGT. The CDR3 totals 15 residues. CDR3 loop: CASSANRGGHSPLHF. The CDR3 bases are TGTGCCAGCAGTGCAAACAGGGGAGGTCATTCACCCCTCCACTTT.

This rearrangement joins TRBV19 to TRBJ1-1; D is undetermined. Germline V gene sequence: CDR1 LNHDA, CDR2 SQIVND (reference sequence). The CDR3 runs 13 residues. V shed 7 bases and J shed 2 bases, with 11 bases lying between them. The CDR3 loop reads CASIPRTNTEAFF. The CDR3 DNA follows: TGTGCCAGTATCCCTCGGACTAACACTGAAGCTTTCTTT. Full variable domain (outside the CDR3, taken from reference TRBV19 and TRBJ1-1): DGGITQSPKYLFRKEGQNVTLSCEQNLNHDAMYWYRQDPGQGLRLIYYSQIVNDFQKGDIAEGYSVSREKKESFPLTVTSAQKNPTAFYLCASIPRTNTEAFFGQGTRLTVV.

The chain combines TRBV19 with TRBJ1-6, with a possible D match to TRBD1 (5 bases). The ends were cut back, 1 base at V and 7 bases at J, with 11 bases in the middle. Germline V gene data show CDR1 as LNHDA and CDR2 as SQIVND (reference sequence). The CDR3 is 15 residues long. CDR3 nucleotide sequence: TGTGCCAGTAGTATAGCGGGGGTGCGCAATTCACCCCTCCACTTT. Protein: CASSIAGVRNSPLHF.

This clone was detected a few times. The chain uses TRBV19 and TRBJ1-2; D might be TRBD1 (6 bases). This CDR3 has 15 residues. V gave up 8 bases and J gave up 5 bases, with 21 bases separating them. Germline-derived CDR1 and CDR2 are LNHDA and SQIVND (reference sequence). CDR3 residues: CASLHMSGTRYGYTF. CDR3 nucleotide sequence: TGTGCCAGTCTCCACATGTCCGGGACACGATATGGCTACACCTTC. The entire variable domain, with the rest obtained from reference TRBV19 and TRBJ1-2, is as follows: DGGITQSPKYLFRKEGQNVTLSCEQNLNHDAMYWYRQDPGQGLRLIYYSQIVNDFQKGDIAEGYSVSREKKESFPLTVTSAQKNPTAFYLCASLHMSGTRYGYTFGSGTRLTVV.

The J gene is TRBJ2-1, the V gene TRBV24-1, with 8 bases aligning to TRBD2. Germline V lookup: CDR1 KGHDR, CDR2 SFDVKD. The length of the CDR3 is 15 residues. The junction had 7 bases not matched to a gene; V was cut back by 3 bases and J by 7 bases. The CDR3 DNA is TGTGCCACCAGTGATCCCGGGACTAGTATTAATGAGCAGTTCTTC. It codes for CATSDPGTSINEQFF.

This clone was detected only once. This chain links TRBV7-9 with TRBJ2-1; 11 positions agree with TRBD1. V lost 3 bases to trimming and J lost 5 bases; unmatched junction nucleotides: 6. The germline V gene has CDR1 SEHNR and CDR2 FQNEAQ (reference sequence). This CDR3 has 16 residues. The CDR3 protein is CASSFRGDRGNNEQFF. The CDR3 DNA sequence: TGTGCCAGCAGCTTCCGTGGGGACAGGGGGAACAATGAGCAGTTCTTC.

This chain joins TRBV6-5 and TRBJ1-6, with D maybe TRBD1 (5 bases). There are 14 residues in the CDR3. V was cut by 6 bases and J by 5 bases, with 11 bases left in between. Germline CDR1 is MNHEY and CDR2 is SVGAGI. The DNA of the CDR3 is TGTGCCAGCAGCGTGGACACCAATAATTCACCCCTCCACTTT. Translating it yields CASSVDTNNSPLHF.

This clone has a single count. CDR3 sequence reads: CASSPSSGGPSNEQFF. CDR3 bases: TGTGCCAGCTCACCGAGTAGCGGGGGGCCCTCTAATGAGCAGTTCTTC. The chain couples TRBV18 to TRBJ2-1; 10 nucleotides match TRBD2. J gave up 7 bases and V 3 bases, and 9 bases lay outside the gene matches. The CDR3 sequence is 16 residues long. Germline V gene data show CDR1 as KGHSH and CDR2 as LQKENI.

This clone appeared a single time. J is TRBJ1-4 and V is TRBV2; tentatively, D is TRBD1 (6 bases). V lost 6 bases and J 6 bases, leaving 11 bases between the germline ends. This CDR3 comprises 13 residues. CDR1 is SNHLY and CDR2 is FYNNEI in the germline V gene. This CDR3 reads CASSNRADEKLFF. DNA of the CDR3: TGTGCCAGCAGCAACAGGGCCGATGAAAAACTGTTTTTT.

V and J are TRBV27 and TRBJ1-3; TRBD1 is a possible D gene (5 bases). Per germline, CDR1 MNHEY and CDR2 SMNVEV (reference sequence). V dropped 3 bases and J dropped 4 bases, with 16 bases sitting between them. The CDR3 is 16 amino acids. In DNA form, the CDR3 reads TGTGCCAGCAGTTTGGGAAGGGGAACAAAAGGAAACACCATATATTTT. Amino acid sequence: CASSLGRGTKGNTIYF.

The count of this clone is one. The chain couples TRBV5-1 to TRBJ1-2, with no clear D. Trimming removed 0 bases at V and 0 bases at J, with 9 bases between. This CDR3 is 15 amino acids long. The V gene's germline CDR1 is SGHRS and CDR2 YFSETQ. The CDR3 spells CASSLVAEANYGYTF. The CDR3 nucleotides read TGCGCCAGCAGCTTGGTTGCGGAAGCTAACTATGGCTACACCTTC. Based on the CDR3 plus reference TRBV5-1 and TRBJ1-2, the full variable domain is KAGVTQTPRYLIKTRGQQVTLSCSPISGHRSVSWYQQTPGQGLQFLFEYFSETQRNKGNFPGRFSGRQFSNSRSEMNVSTLELGDSALYLCASSLVAEANYGYTFGSGTRLTVV.

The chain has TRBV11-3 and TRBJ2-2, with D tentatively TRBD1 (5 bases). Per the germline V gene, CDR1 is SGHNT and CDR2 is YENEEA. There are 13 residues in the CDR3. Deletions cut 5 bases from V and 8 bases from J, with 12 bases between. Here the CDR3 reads CASSTINRGELFF. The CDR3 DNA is TGTGCCAGCAGCACCATAAACAGGGGGGAGCTGTTTTTT.

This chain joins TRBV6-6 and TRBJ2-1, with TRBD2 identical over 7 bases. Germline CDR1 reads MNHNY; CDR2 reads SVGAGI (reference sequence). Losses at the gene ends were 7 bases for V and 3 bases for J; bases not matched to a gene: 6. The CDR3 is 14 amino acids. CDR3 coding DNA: TGTGCCAGCATGGGCGGGGGAAGCTACAATGAGCAGTTCTTC. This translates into CASMGGGSYNEQFF.

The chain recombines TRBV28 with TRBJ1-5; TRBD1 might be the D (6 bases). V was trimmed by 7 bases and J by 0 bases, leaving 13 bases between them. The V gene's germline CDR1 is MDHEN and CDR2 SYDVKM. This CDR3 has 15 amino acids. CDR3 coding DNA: TGTGCCAGCACACTAGGGGGATATAGCAATCAGCCCCAGCATTTT. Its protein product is CASTLGGYSNQPQHF.

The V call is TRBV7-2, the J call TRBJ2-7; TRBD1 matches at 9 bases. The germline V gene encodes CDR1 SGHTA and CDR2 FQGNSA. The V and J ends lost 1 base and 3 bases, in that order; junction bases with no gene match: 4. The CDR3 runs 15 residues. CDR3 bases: TGTGCCAGCAGCTTAGTCCCGGACAGGGGCTACGAGCAGTACTTC. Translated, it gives CASSLVPDRGYEQYF. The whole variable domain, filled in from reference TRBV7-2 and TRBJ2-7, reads GAGVSQSPSNKVTEKGKDVELRCDPISGHTALYWYRQSLGQGLEFLIYFQGNSAPDKSGLPSDRFSAERTGGSVSTLTIQRTQQEDSAVYLCASSLVPDRGYEQYFGPGTRLTVT.